The 30 T cell receptor beta chains below all came from one sample that was sequenced in a study of blood T cell repertoires in COVID-19. Using immunoSEQ multiplex PCR, the repertoire was profiled, and TCRdb retains in-frame clones only, with some absent. The repertoire holds nearly 200,000 clones, 70% to 90% seen once, with 6.5% to 9.5% in the top ten. Source material: PBMCs or T cells enriched from blood (not recorded which). Receptor source: a woman between 18 and 30 years old who had recovered from COVID-19.

The chain recombines TRBV10-3 with TRBJ2-5; TRBD2 matches 9 bases. CDR1 ENHRY and CDR2 SYGVKD come from the germline V gene. CDR3 length equals 13 residues. V lost 8 bases and J lost 4; bases outside the gene matches: 5. The CDR3 nucleotides read TGTGCCATCCGCGCGGGGGGGGGAGAGACCCAGTACTTC. Protein sequence: CAIRAGGGETQYF.

The chain links TRBV9 to TRBJ1-1; tentative D call: TRBD1 (6 bases). This CDR3 contains 14 residues. Trimming removed 0 bases at V and 6 bases at J, with 12 bases between. The germline V gene has CDR1 SGDLS and CDR2 YYNGEE. CDR3 in amino acids: CASSVVAKGAEAFF. CDR3 bases: TGTGCCAGCAGCGTAGTGGCGAAGGGGGCTGAAGCTTTCTTT.

CDR3 bases: TGTGCCAGCAGCCAAGATTCGGGCCGGGACAGGGGAGATACGCAGTATTTT. This encodes CASSQDSGRDRGDTQYF. The rearrangement links TRBV4-2 to TRBJ2-3, with 10 bases fitting TRBD1. This CDR3 spans 17 amino acids. The germline V gene encodes CDR1 LGHNA and CDR2 YNFKEQ. With V trimmed by 0 bases and J by 5 bases, 8 bases remained unmatched.

The V call is TRBV25-1, the J call TRBJ2-7; possible D gene TRBD2, 6 bases. The CDR3 length is 14 residues. Germline V CDR1 and CDR2: MGHDK, SYGVNS. V dropped 0 bases and J dropped 4 bases, with 10 bases sitting between them. CDR3 in amino acids: CASSEYKSGYEQYF. The CDR3, as DNA: TGTGCCAGCAGTGAATATAAAAGCGGGTACGAGCAGTACTTC.

This sequence joins TRBV30 and TRBJ1-6; perhaps TRBD1 as D (6 bases). The CDR3 consists of 15 residues. Germline CDR1 reads GTSNPN; CDR2 reads SVGIG (reference sequence). V shed 0 bases and J shed 7 bases, with 13 bases lying between them. CDR3 sequence reads: CAWSVQGPGNSPLHF. The DNA of the CDR3 is TGTGCCTGGAGTGTACAGGGCCCGGGGAATTCACCCCTCCACTTT.

The chain uses TRBV6-5 and TRBJ1-6, with 12 positions matching TRBD1. V dropped 3 bases and J dropped 10; count of bases not matched to a gene: 7. The CDR3 sequence is 16 residues long. CDR1 is MNHEY, CDR2 SVGAGI, per germline. CDR3 DNA: TGTGCCAGCAGTTATACGGGACAGGGGGCGGGATCACCCCTCCACTTT. Its translation is CASSYTGQGAGSPLHF.

The V call is TRBV29-1, the J call TRBJ2-7, with a tentative D call TRBD2 (6 bases). Between the trimmed V and J ends, which lost 1 base and 6 bases, there was a span of 13 bases. The CDR3 covers 13 residues. The germline CDR1 and CDR2 sequences are SQVTM and ANQGSEA. The CDR3 sequence: CSVEVWRVGEQYF. The CDR3 DNA sequence: TGCAGCGTTGAAGTATGGAGGGTTGGCGAGCAGTACTTC.

The chain links TRBV6-5 to TRBJ2-1; a weak D match, TRBD2 (7 bases). In germline, CDR1 is MNHEY, CDR2 SVGAGI. The CDR3 contains 15 residues. With 3 bases removed from V and 2 bases from J, the gap between germline ends came to 11 bases. CDR3 nucleotides: TGTGCCAGCAGTTATTTGCGGGGGCCCTACAATGAGCAGTTCTTC. It translates to CASSYLRGPYNEQFF.

The chain couples TRBV5-4 to TRBJ1-4; D is possibly TRBD1 (6 bases). This CDR3 comprises 16 residues. Trimming removed 3 bases at V and 3 bases at J, with 15 bases between. The germline gives CDR1 SGHNT, CDR2 YYREEE (reference sequence). CDR3 protein: CASSSMVPGANEKLFF. Written as DNA, the CDR3 is TGTGCCAGCAGCTCAATGGTACCAGGGGCTAATGAAAAACTGTTTTTT.

This rearrangement joins TRBV4-1 to TRBJ1-3; maybe TRBD1 (6 bases). In germline, CDR1 is MGHRA, CDR2 YSYEKL. The CDR3 length is 16 residues. Deletions cut 4 bases from V and 0 bases from J, with 13 bases between. CDR3 amino acids: CASSPTGPSSGNTIYF. CDR3 nucleotide sequence: TGCGCCAGCAGCCCGACAGGCCCGAGCTCTGGAAACACCATATATTTT.

The chain links TRBV4-1 to TRBJ2-5, with 9 bases lining up with TRBD1. Per germline, CDR1 MGHRA and CDR2 YSYEKL. CDR3 length equals 16 residues. V shed 2 bases, J shed 2 bases, and the junction held 6 bases outside the gene matches. The CDR3 region is CASSQPGQGFQETQYF. DNA of the CDR3: TGCGCCAGCAGCCAACCGGGACAGGGATTTCAAGAGACCCAGTACTTC.

This rearrangement joins TRBV13 to TRBJ2-5, with a tentative D call TRBD1 (6 bases). Per the germline V gene, CDR1 is PRHDT and CDR2 is FYEKMQ (reference sequence). V was trimmed by 6 bases and J by 5 bases, leaving 16 bases between them. The CDR3 is made up of 14 amino acids. In DNA form, the CDR3 reads TGTGCCAGCAGTACAGGGAATTTAGTGGAGACCCAGTACTTC. This translates into CASSTGNLVETQYF. The full variable domain, with the rest looked up from reference TRBV13 and TRBJ2-5, is AAGVIQSPRHLIKEKRETATLKCYPIPRHDTVYWYQQGPGQDPQFLISFYEKMQSDKGSIPDRFSAQQFSDYHSELNMSSLELGDSALYFCASSTGNLVETQYFGPGTRLLVL.

This rearrangement joins TRBV7-2 to TRBJ1-4; 9 bases are a match to TRBD1. Germline trimming cut 4 bases from V and 2 bases from J; bases unmatched to any gene: 5. Germline values: CDR1 SGHTA, CDR2 FQGNSA. The CDR3 totals 16 residues. DNA of the CDR3: TGTGCCAGCAGCTACAGGGGGCCGGGGACTAATGAAAAACTGTTTTTT. Amino acid sequence: CASSYRGPGTNEKLFF.

J is TRBJ2-7 and V is TRBV19; 8 nucleotides agree with TRBD2. The length of the CDR3 is 14 residues. Germline CDR1 reads LNHDA; CDR2 reads SQIVND (reference sequence). Unmatched junction bases numbered 3, after V lost 3 bases and J lost 2 bases. This chain's CDR3 is CASSISSGAYEQYF. For the CDR3, the DNA is TGTGCCAGTAGTATTAGTAGCGGGGCCTACGAGCAGTACTTC.

The chain uses TRBV5-1 and TRBJ1-2, with 7 bases fitting TRBD1. This CDR3 has 15 residues. The germline gives CDR1 SGHRS, CDR2 YFSETQ. V lost 4 bases to trimming and J lost 6 bases; unmatched junction nucleotides: 12. CDR3 DNA sequence: TGCGCCAGCAGCCCTCGGGACAGTCTTCCTCATGGCTACACCTTC. Encoded protein: CASSPRDSLPHGYTF.

The chain links TRBV5-1 to TRBJ2-7; TRBD2 might be the D (6 bases). The CDR3 is 16 amino acids. V was clipped by 0 bases and J by 2 bases, with 15 bases between them. Germline V gene data show CDR1 as SGHRS and CDR2 as YFSETQ. CDR3 residues: CASSLDGWGVAYEQYF. CDR3 sequence (DNA): TGCGCCAGCAGCTTGGACGGGTGGGGGGTTGCCTACGAGCAGTACTTC.

V usage is TRBV5-4 and J usage is TRBJ1-4; 11 nucleotides align to TRBD1. After removal of 5 bases from V and 5 bases from J, the junction contained 2 bases not matched to a gene. Germline loops: CDR1 SGHNT, CDR2 YYREEE (reference sequence). This CDR3 comprises 14 residues. CDR3 DNA: TGTGCCAGCAGTCGGGACAGGGGGAATGAAAAACTGTTTTTT. Protein product: CASSRDRGNEKLFF.

The chain carries TRBV9 and TRBJ1-2, with 7 bases aligning to TRBD1. CDR1 and CDR2 (germline): SGDLS, YYNGEE. The CDR3 is 16 amino acids. V was pared by 4 bases and J by 4 bases, with 13 bases of the junction left unmatched. The CDR3 loop is CASSTLPGQNLYGYTF. DNA of the CDR3: TGTGCCAGCAGCACGCTCCCGGGACAGAACCTCTATGGCTACACCTTC.

The chain couples TRBV7-6 to TRBJ1-4; TRBD1 is a possible D gene (6 bases). This CDR3 has 14 residues. Trimming took 3 bases from V and 1 from J, leaving 6 bases between them. Germline CDR1 reads SGHVS; CDR2 reads FNYEAQ. CDR3 protein: CASSFRGTNEKLFF. In nucleotides, the CDR3 is TGTGCCAGCAGCTTCAGGGGAACTAATGAAAAACTGTTTTTT.

The rearrangement links TRBV24-1 to TRBJ1-1, with TRBD1 matching over 9 bases. The CDR3 is made up of 20 amino acids. Germline loops: CDR1 KGHDR, CDR2 SFDVKD. Trimming removed 1 base from V and 5 bases from J; junction bases left unmatched: 19. CDR3 nucleotide sequence: TGTGCCACCAGTGATTTTGAGAGGGCGGGACAGGGTGGTGTTAGGACTGAAGCTTTCTTT. Encoded protein: CATSDFERAGQGGVRTEAFF.

The V and J genes are TRBV3-1 (or the pseudogene TRBV3-2) and TRBJ2-3, with TRBD1 matching over 7 bases. This CDR3 is 15 amino acids long. After removal of 5 bases from V and 6 bases from J, the junction contained 11 bases not matched to a gene. The germline V gene has CDR1 LGHDT and CDR2 YNNKEL (reference sequence). The CDR3 coding sequence is TGTGCCAGCAGCGTTCGACAGGGCGGCAGTGATACGCAGTATTTT. This codes for CASSVRQGGSDTQYF.

The genes are TRBV4-1 and TRBJ1-5; 12 nucleotides agree with TRBD1. The CDR3 runs to 16 residues. The germline V gene has CDR1 MGHRA and CDR2 YSYEKL. With V trimmed by 2 bases and J by 6 bases, 5 bases remained unmatched. CDR3: CASSQPGQGAFQPQHF. The CDR3 DNA is TGCGCCAGCAGCCAACCGGGACAGGGGGCGTTTCAGCCCCAGCATTTT.

This sequence joins TRBV28 and TRBJ1-4; 8 positions match TRBD1. The CDR3 covers 15 residues. Trimming at V came to 2 bases and at J to 5 bases, leaving 4 bases not matched to a gene. Germline V gene data show CDR1 as MDHEN and CDR2 as SYDVKM. As DNA, the CDR3 is TGTGCCAGCAGTTTAGGTCAGGGGGCGAATGAAAAACTGTTTTTT. This sequence encodes CASSLGQGANEKLFF.

The rearrangement joins TRBV2 to TRBJ2-2; 8 bases fit TRBD1. CDR1 is SNHLY and CDR2 is FYNNEI in the germline V gene. The CDR3 length is 19 residues. The V and J ends lost 6 bases and 5 bases, in that order; junction bases with no gene match: 20. CDR3 loop: CASRPRRTGSLPGTGELFF. The CDR3 region has the DNA TGTGCCAGCAGGCCTCGGCGGACAGGGTCCCTCCCGGGGACCGGGGAGCTGTTTTTT.

The V and J genes are TRBV2 and TRBJ2-3; 16 nucleotides line up with TRBD2. The germline CDR1 and CDR2 sequences are SNHLY and FYNNEI. This CDR3 contains 18 residues. Trimming took 3 bases from V and 3 from J; bases not matched to a gene: 6. The CDR3 loop is CASSDGTSGGASTDTQYF. CDR3 coding DNA: TGTGCCAGCAGTGATGGGACTAGCGGGGGGGCGTCAACAGATACGCAGTATTTT.

CDR3 loop: CASSFEWGQGKDYEQYF. CDR3 bases: TGTGCCAGCAGTTTTGAGTGGGGACAGGGAAAAGACTACGAGCAGTACTTC. The chain joins TRBV28 to TRBJ2-7; 9 bases align to TRBD1. The trim removed 3 bases at V and 3 bases at J, leaving 12 bases unmatched. Germline V gene lookup returns CDR1 MDHEN and CDR2 SYDVKM. The CDR3 is made up of 17 amino acids.

This rearrangement joins TRBV19 to TRBJ1-5; the D is unclear. Germline V gene sequence: CDR1 LNHDA, CDR2 SQIVND (reference sequence). The CDR3 extends over 15 amino acids. Trimming took 3 bases from V and 0 from J, leaving 9 bases between them. Here the CDR3 reads CASSIIPPSNQPQHF. In nucleotides, the CDR3 is TGTGCCAGTAGTATTATCCCTCCTAGCAATCAGCCCCAGCATTTT.

Written as DNA, the CDR3 is TGCAGCGTTGAAAGCGGGGACACTTACGAGCAGTACTTC. It is translated as CSVESGDTYEQYF. The genes are TRBV29-1 and TRBJ2-7; a possible D gene is TRBD2 (7 bases). CDR1 is SQVTM and CDR2 is ANQGSEA in the germline V gene. The V gene lost 2 bases and the J gene lost 4 bases, with 12 bases spanning the gap. The CDR3 loop spans 13 amino acids.

The chain recombines TRBV30 with TRBJ1-5; 8 bases are shared with TRBD1. The V and J ends lost 1 base and 6 bases, in that order; junction bases with no gene match: 17. Germline V gives CDR1 GTSNPN, CDR2 SVGIG (reference sequence). The CDR3 runs to 18 residues. CDR3 sequence reads: CAWSDWLGQGNFGQPQHF. CDR3 DNA: TGTGCCTGGAGTGATTGGTTAGGACAGGGAAACTTTGGTCAGCCCCAGCATTTT.

The count of this clone is one. The rearrangement joins TRBV27 to TRBJ2-3, with 7 bases matching TRBD2. Germline-derived CDR1 and CDR2 are MNHEY and SMNVEV (reference sequence). This CDR3 comprises 16 residues. Trimming removed 0 bases from V and 2 bases from J; junction bases left unmatched: 5. The chain's CDR3 is CASSLSSGVVTDTQYF. The CDR3 nucleotides are TGTGCCAGCAGTTTATCCAGCGGGGTAGTCACAGATACGCAGTATTTT.